This T cell receptor beta chain was identified during a study of lymphopenia after photon versus proton radiotherapy. Findings and limits, study-wide: Proton therapy kept repertoires fairly stable, unlike photons, which gained effector/memory cells.

Regarding this clone: No antigen is known for it.

Here immunoSEQ multiplex PCR was the method, and the copy in TCRdb shows in-frame clones only, minus some. The table has 70,000 or so clones, 85% to 95% seen once. Germline values: CDR1 LNHDA, CDR2 SQIVND (reference sequence). After removal of 5 bases from V and 7 bases from J, the junction contained 9 bases not matched to a gene. The CDR3 has 15 amino acids. The V call is TRBV19, the J call TRBJ1-4; the match to TRBD1 covers 8 bases. This receptor was obtained from a woman in her thirties or forties with cholangiocarcinoma. The sample in question was peripheral blood, obtained from a patient treated with photon-based radiotherapy. CDR3 nucleotide sequence: TGTGCCAGTAGTCCTTGGACAGGGAAGGGTGAAAAACTGTTTTTT. It encodes CASSPWTGKGEKLFF. Supplemented by reference TRBV19 and TRBJ1-4, the full variable domain reads DGGITQSPKYLFRKEGQNVTLSCEQNLNHDAMYWYRQDPGQGLRLIYYSQIVNDFQKGDIAEGYSVSREKKESFPLTVTSAQKNPTAFYLCASSPWTGKGEKLFFGSGTQLSVL.